A selection of T cell receptor beta chains follows, all from one sample in a study of response to subunit inactivated influenza vaccine. TCRdb reprocessed the RT-PCR reads with MiXCR, giving one entry per CDR3 protein. The table records hundreds of thousands of distinct CDR3 sequences, approximately 15% of them present only once. The source was PBMCs from blood, collected 11 to 12 days after vaccination. These receptors were obtained from a man aged 45-65 years who received an inactivated influenza vaccine. CDR3s include the opening cysteine and the closing phenylalanine or tryptophan. D genes are given only for firm matches. The size field is filled for only some rows; it gives once, few, many or a size class.

abundance: few; v_gene: TRBV12-3/TRBV12-4; j_gene: TRBJ1-6; d_gene: -; CDR3nt: TGTGCCAGCAGTTTAGGCTCCGGTTCACCCCTCCACTTT; CDR3aa: CASSLGSGSPLHF
abundance: few; v_gene: TRBV7-9; j_gene: TRBJ1-1; d_gene: -; CDR3nt: TGTGCCAGCATCATAACGATGGGAAGGGCCACTGAAGCTTTCTTT; CDR3aa: CASIITMGRATEAFF
abundance: -; v_gene: TRBV29-1; j_gene: TRBJ1-1; d_gene: -; CDR3nt: TGCAGCGTTGAAGTCCCGAACACTGAAGCTTTCTTT; CDR3aa: CSVEVPNTEAFF
abundance: few; v_gene: TRBV24-1; j_gene: TRBJ2-1; d_gene: TRBD1; CDR3nt: TGTGCCACCAGTGACCAGCGCCCGGGACAGGGAAGCAATGAGCAGTTCTTC; CDR3aa: CATSDQRPGQGSNEQFF
abundance: -; v_gene: TRBV3-1; j_gene: TRBJ2-2; d_gene: TRBD2; CDR3nt: TGTGCCAGCAGCCAAGGATGGAGCGGGAGGGTGAACACCGGGGAGCTGTTTTTT; CDR3aa: CASSQGWSGRVNTGELFF
abundance: -; v_gene: TRBV24-1; j_gene: TRBJ2-1; d_gene: -; CDR3nt: TGTGCCACCAGTGATGGGGTCGTTCGGGTTCAAGGCGGTGAGCAGTTCTTC; CDR3aa: CATSDGVVRVQGGEQFF
abundance: few; v_gene: TRBV15; j_gene: TRBJ2-4; d_gene: -; CDR3nt: TGTGCCACCAGCCTCGGAGCCAAAAACATTCAGTACTTC; CDR3aa: CATSLGAKNIQYF
abundance: few; v_gene: TRBV7-2; j_gene: TRBJ2-1; d_gene: TRBD2; CDR3nt: TGTGCCAGCAGCCCCTCCAGCGGGAGGGCCCTTGAGCAGTTCTTC; CDR3aa: CASSPSSGRALEQFF
abundance: few; v_gene: TRBV28; j_gene: TRBJ2-7; d_gene: TRBD2; CDR3nt: TGTGCCAGCAGCTTTACCGGGACTAGCTTTGACAACGAGCAGTACTTC; CDR3aa: CASSFTGTSFDNEQYF
abundance: -; v_gene: TRBV11-2; j_gene: TRBJ2-3; d_gene: TRBD1; CDR3nt: TGTGCCAGCAGCTTGGACAGGGGAATGACAGATACGCAGTATTTT; CDR3aa: CASSLDRGMTDTQYF
abundance: few; v_gene: TRBV2; j_gene: TRBJ2-7; d_gene: -; CDR3nt: TGTGCCAGCAGAACGTTCTCCTACGAGCAGTACTTC; CDR3aa: CASRTFSYEQYF
abundance: -; v_gene: TRBV10-3; j_gene: TRBJ2-1; d_gene: -; CDR3nt: TGTGCCGTCCGACAGAGTGACAATGAGCAGTTCTTC; CDR3aa: CAVRQSDNEQFF
abundance: many; v_gene: TRBV7-2; j_gene: TRBJ1-5; d_gene: -; CDR3nt: TGTGCCAGCAGCTTCTACCAGGGAGATCAGCCCCAGCATTTT; CDR3aa: CASSFYQGDQPQHF
abundance: -; v_gene: TRBV13; j_gene: TRBJ2-3; d_gene: TRBD2; CDR3nt: TGTGCCAGCAGCTTAGCGTTTGAGCGGGGGGTTCATACAGATACGCAGTATTTT; CDR3aa: CASSLAFERGVHTDTQYF
abundance: -; v_gene: TRBV2; j_gene: TRBJ2-7; d_gene: -; CDR3nt: TGTGCCAGCAATCTAGGCACCTACGAGCAGTACTTC; CDR3aa: CASNLGTYEQYF
abundance: -; v_gene: TRBV7-9; j_gene: TRBJ1-2; d_gene: -; CDR3nt: TGTGCCAGCAGCTTAGAATCTGGTGGCTACACCTTC; CDR3aa: CASSLESGGYTF
abundance: many; v_gene: TRBV19; j_gene: TRBJ2-4; d_gene: TRBD2; CDR3nt: TGTGCCAGTAGCGCGGGGGGTACCAAAAACATTCAGTACTTC; CDR3aa: CASSAGGTKNIQYF
abundance: -; v_gene: TRBV7-2; j_gene: TRBJ2-1; d_gene: -; CDR3nt: TGTGCCGGGGGAAAACGGGACTACAATGAGCAGTTCTTC; CDR3aa: CAGGKRDYNEQFF
abundance: few; v_gene: TRBV12-3/TRBV12-4; j_gene: TRBJ1-1; d_gene: -; CDR3nt: TGTGCCAGCAGATCCCCAGGAAACACTGAAGCTTTCTTT; CDR3aa: CASRSPGNTEAFF
abundance: many; v_gene: TRBV9; j_gene: TRBJ2-7; d_gene: -; CDR3nt: TGTGCCAGCAGCGCGGACGGCTACGAGCAGTACTTC; CDR3aa: CASSADGYEQYF
abundance: -; v_gene: TRBV28; j_gene: TRBJ1-2; d_gene: TRBD1; CDR3nt: TGTGCCAGCAGTTTACTTGGACAGGGCGGAGGTTTCTATGGCTACACCTTC; CDR3aa: CASSLLGQGGGFYGYTF
abundance: few; v_gene: TRBV12-3/TRBV12-4; j_gene: TRBJ1-1; d_gene: -; CDR3nt: TGTGCCAGCAGTTTAGTGGGACTCCACACTGAAGCTTTCTTT; CDR3aa: CASSLVGLHTEAFF
abundance: -; v_gene: TRBV6-5; j_gene: TRBJ1-1; d_gene: -; CDR3nt: TGTGCCAGCAGTTACACAAACACCCGGGTTCGCAACACTGAAGCTTTCTTT; CDR3aa: CASSYTNTRVRNTEAFF
abundance: few; v_gene: TRBV6-2/TRBV6-3; j_gene: TRBJ2-7; d_gene: TRBD1; CDR3nt: TGTGCCAGCAGTCGTCCCGGGACAGGGGGAAGGAACGAGCAGTACTTC; CDR3aa: CASSRPGTGGRNEQYF
abundance: few; v_gene: TRBV20-1; j_gene: TRBJ2-5; d_gene: -; CDR3nt: TGCAGTGCTAGGGTGGCTAGCCTGACCTTC; CDR3aa: CSARVASLTF
abundance: few; v_gene: TRBV5-1; j_gene: TRBJ1-6; d_gene: -; CDR3nt: TGCGCCAGCAGCCTACAGGGTCGGGATAATTCACCCCTCCACTTT; CDR3aa: CASSLQGRDNSPLHF
abundance: -; v_gene: TRBV28; j_gene: TRBJ1-2; d_gene: -; CDR3nt: TGTGCCAGCAGTTTAATTGCTGACTATGGCTACACCTTC; CDR3aa: CASSLIADYGYTF
abundance: -; v_gene: TRBV28; j_gene: TRBJ1-3; d_gene: TRBD1; CDR3nt: TGTGCCAGCAGTTTAGGGACAGTCACCTCTGGAAACACCATATATTTT; CDR3aa: CASSLGTVTSGNTIYF
abundance: -; v_gene: TRBV12-3/TRBV12-4; j_gene: TRBJ1-2; d_gene: -; CDR3nt: TGTGCCAGCCAACAGGGCAACTATGGCTACACCTTC; CDR3aa: CASQQGNYGYTF
abundance: -; v_gene: TRBV7-9; j_gene: TRBJ1-2; d_gene: -; CDR3nt: TGTGCCAGCAGCTTAGAAAGCCATGGCTACACCTTC; CDR3aa: CASSLESHGYTF
abundance: few; v_gene: TRBV20-1; j_gene: TRBJ2-1; d_gene: TRBD1; CDR3nt: TGCAGTGCTACTTTACCGGGACAGGGACGATTCTTC; CDR3aa: CSATLPGQGRFF
abundance: -; v_gene: TRBV6-2/TRBV6-3; j_gene: TRBJ2-7; d_gene: -; CDR3nt: TGTGCCAGCGAAGGACAGACCTACGAGCAGTACTTC; CDR3aa: CASEGQTYEQYF
abundance: -; v_gene: TRBV5-1; j_gene: TRBJ2-3; d_gene: TRBD2; CDR3nt: TGCGCCAGCAGCCTTAGCGGGCCGGGCGGCGATACGCAGTATTTT; CDR3aa: CASSLSGPGGDTQYF
abundance: few; v_gene: TRBV7-2; j_gene: TRBJ2-1; d_gene: -; CDR3nt: TGTGCCAGCAGCCTTGAAGGTTTCAATGAGCAGTTCTTC; CDR3aa: CASSLEGFNEQFF
abundance: few; v_gene: TRBV12-3/TRBV12-4; j_gene: TRBJ2-7; d_gene: TRBD1; CDR3nt: TGTGCCAGCAGTTTAGGGTGGGACAGAATCTACGAGCAGTACTTC; CDR3aa: CASSLGWDRIYEQYF
abundance: -; v_gene: TRBV18; j_gene: TRBJ2-3; d_gene: -; CDR3nt: TGTGCCAGCTCACCATGGTCCCGTTCTACAGATACGCAGTATTTT; CDR3aa: CASSPWSRSTDTQYF
abundance: -; v_gene: TRBV20-1; j_gene: TRBJ2-7; d_gene: TRBD2; CDR3nt: TGCAGTGCTAGGGGTTACGGGACTAGCTACGAGCAGTACTTC; CDR3aa: CSARGYGTSYEQYF
abundance: few; v_gene: TRBV11-2; j_gene: TRBJ2-7; d_gene: -; CDR3nt: TGTGCCAGCAGACAACCAGGGATGGATGTTCACGAGCAGTACTTC; CDR3aa: CASRQPGMDVHEQYF
abundance: -; v_gene: TRBV7-9; j_gene: TRBJ1-1; d_gene: -; CDR3nt: TGTGCCAGCAGCTTAGAAGGGGGGAAGGCTTTCTTT; CDR3aa: CASSLEGGKAFF
abundance: many; v_gene: TRBV5-1; j_gene: TRBJ1-1; d_gene: TRBD1; CDR3nt: TGCGCCAGCAGCAGGAACAGGGGGCCGGGCACTGAAGCTTTCTTT; CDR3aa: CASSRNRGPGTEAFF
abundance: few; v_gene: TRBV5-1; j_gene: TRBJ1-2; d_gene: -; CDR3nt: TGCGCCAGCAGCTTTGACGGTGGCGGCTACACCTTC; CDR3aa: CASSFDGGGYTF
abundance: few; v_gene: TRBV7-2; j_gene: TRBJ2-7; d_gene: TRBD1; CDR3nt: TGTGCCAGCAGTTGGGGTGGGACAGGGTTTCGCGAGCAGTACTTC; CDR3aa: CASSWGGTGFREQYF
abundance: -; v_gene: TRBV7-2; j_gene: TRBJ1-4; d_gene: TRBD1; CDR3nt: TGTGCCAGCAGCTTACGTGCAGGGGGTAGTGAAAAACTGTTTTTT; CDR3aa: CASSLRAGGSEKLFF
abundance: few; v_gene: TRBV6-2/TRBV6-3; j_gene: TRBJ2-1; d_gene: -; CDR3nt: TGTGCCAGCAGCTGGGACACTGTGAGCTCCTACAATGAGCAGTTCTTC; CDR3aa: CASSWDTVSSYNEQFF
abundance: few; v_gene: TRBV4-3; j_gene: TRBJ2-7; d_gene: -; CDR3nt: TGCGCCAGCAGCCAAGATGATGACGCGGCCTACGAGCAGTACTTC; CDR3aa: CASSQDDDAAYEQYF
abundance: -; v_gene: TRBV20-1; j_gene: TRBJ2-5; d_gene: -; CDR3nt: TGCAGTGCTAGAGATCTTCGGTCAAACAAAGAGACCCAGTACTTC; CDR3aa: CSARDLRSNKETQYF
abundance: -; v_gene: TRBV7-9; j_gene: TRBJ2-7; d_gene: TRBD1; CDR3nt: TGTGCCAGCAGCTTGCACGGACAGGGCTACGAGCAGTACTTC; CDR3aa: CASSLHGQGYEQYF
abundance: -; v_gene: TRBV6-2/TRBV6-3; j_gene: TRBJ1-2; d_gene: -; CDR3nt: TGTGCCAGCAGTTACTCGACTGGCGCTGGTGGCTACACCTTC; CDR3aa: CASSYSTGAGGYTF
abundance: few; v_gene: TRBV12-3/TRBV12-4; j_gene: TRBJ2-1; d_gene: TRBD1; CDR3nt: TGTGCCAGCTCGCCCGCCGGACAGGGAGGTTATGAGCAGTTCTTC; CDR3aa: CASSPAGQGGYEQFF
abundance: -; v_gene: TRBV30; j_gene: TRBJ1-3; d_gene: -; CDR3nt: TGTGCCTGGAGAGCCATCTCTGGAAACACCATATATTTT; CDR3aa: CAWRAISGNTIYF
abundance: -; v_gene: TRBV12-3/TRBV12-4; j_gene: TRBJ2-1; d_gene: TRBD2; CDR3nt: TGTGCCAGCAGTTTAGGACTAGCGGGAGGATTGAGTAATGAGCAGTTCTTC; CDR3aa: CASSLGLAGGLSNEQFF
abundance: -; v_gene: TRBV15; j_gene: TRBJ1-1; d_gene: -; CDR3nt: TGTGCCACCAGCAGAGATCTTTTCACCGCGAACACTGAAGCTTTCTTT; CDR3aa: CATSRDLFTANTEAFF
abundance: many; v_gene: TRBV12-3/TRBV12-4; j_gene: TRBJ2-1; d_gene: -; CDR3nt: TGTGCCAGCAGTTTGGTTGGGCGGAGGAATGAGCAGTTCTTC; CDR3aa: CASSLVGRRNEQFF
abundance: -; v_gene: TRBV3-1; j_gene: TRBJ2-3; d_gene: -; CDR3nt: TGTGCCAGCAGCCATGGGGGAGGGGGGGTTACAGATACGCAGTATTTT; CDR3aa: CASSHGGGGVTDTQYF
abundance: few; v_gene: TRBV6-6; j_gene: TRBJ2-1; d_gene: TRBD1; CDR3nt: TGTGCCAGCACCAAACAGGACAGGGTCCAGCAGTTCTTC; CDR3aa: CASTKQDRVQQFF
abundance: few; v_gene: TRBV24-1; j_gene: TRBJ1-3; d_gene: -; CDR3nt: TGTGCCACCAGTGAGGGAGCTGGAAACACCATATATTTT; CDR3aa: CATSEGAGNTIYF
abundance: -; v_gene: TRBV10-3; j_gene: TRBJ2-3; d_gene: TRBD2; CDR3nt: TGTGCCATCAGTGGTCTAGCGGGAGATACGCAGTATTTT; CDR3aa: CAISGLAGDTQYF